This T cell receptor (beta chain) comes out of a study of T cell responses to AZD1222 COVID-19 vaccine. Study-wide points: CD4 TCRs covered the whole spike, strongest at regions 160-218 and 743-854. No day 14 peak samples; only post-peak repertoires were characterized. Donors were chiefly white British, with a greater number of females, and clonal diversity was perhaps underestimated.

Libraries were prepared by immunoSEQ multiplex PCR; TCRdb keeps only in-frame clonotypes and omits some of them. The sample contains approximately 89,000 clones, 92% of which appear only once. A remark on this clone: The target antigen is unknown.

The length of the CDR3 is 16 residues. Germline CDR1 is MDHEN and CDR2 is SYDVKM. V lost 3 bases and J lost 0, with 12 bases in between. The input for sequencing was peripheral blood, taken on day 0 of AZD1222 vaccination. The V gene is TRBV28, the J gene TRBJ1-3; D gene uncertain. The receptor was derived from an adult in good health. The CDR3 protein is CASSFGLPVSGNTIYF. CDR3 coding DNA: TGTGCCAGCAGTTTCGGCCTCCCGGTCTCTGGAAACACCATATATTTT.